This T cell receptor beta chain was observed in a study of shared clonotypes between healthy human individuals. This clone was counted between two and nine times. Germline V gene data show CDR1 as MNHNS and CDR2 as SASEGT. After removal of 5 bases from V and 6 bases from J, the junction contained 7 bases not matched to a gene. The CDR3 consists of 14 residues. The method was immunoSEQ multiplex PCR; TCRdb's version includes in-frame clones alone and lacks a portion of them. This table holds some 1 million clones, roughly 80% found once. This receptor was identified in a man aged 18 to 30 in good health. Material for sequencing was memory CD4+ T cells sorted from blood. Specified subset: CD45RA-negative fraction. The V gene is TRBV6-1, the J gene TRBJ2-7; TRBD2 aligns across 10 bases. DNA for the CDR3: TGTGCCAGCAGTTCCCTAGCGGGAGTGGGCGAGCAGTACTTC. Its translation is CASSSLAGVGEQYF.